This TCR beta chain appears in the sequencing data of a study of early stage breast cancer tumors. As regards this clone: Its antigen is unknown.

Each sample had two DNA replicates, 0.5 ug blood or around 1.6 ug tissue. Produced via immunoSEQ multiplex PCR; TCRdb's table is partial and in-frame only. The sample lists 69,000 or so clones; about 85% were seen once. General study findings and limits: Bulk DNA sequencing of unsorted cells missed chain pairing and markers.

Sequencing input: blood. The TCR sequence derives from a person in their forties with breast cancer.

CDR3 region: CASSSLPGQGAKDTQYF. The CDR3 DNA is TGTGCCAGCAGCTCGTTACCGGGACAGGGGGCGAAAGATACGCAGTATTTT. This sequence joins TRBV9 and TRBJ2-3; 12 bases align to TRBD1. Trimming took 4 bases from V and 5 from J; bases not matched to a gene: 11. The CDR3 sequence is 17 residues long. Germline-derived CDR1 and CDR2 are SGDLS and YYNGEE.